This T cell receptor beta chain was retrieved from a study of control samples from healthy donors and cancer patients. The germline V gene has CDR1 SGHTA and CDR2 FQGNSA. This CDR3 region has 16 residues. V shed 5 bases and J 0 bases; nucleotides not matched to a gene: 8. This table comes from immunoSEQ multiplex PCR, and its TCRdb copy is limited to in-frame clones, with some not included. The data show tens of thousands of clones, approximately 90% seen once. The sequence came from a woman between 50 and 59 years old in good health. The sample was blood. V is TRBV7-2 and J is TRBJ1-1; the match to TRBD1 covers 8 bases. CDR3 coding DNA: TGTGCCAGCAGCCTAGGGACAGGTAATATGAACACTGAAGCTTTCTTT. Translated, it gives CASSLGTGNMNTEAFF.